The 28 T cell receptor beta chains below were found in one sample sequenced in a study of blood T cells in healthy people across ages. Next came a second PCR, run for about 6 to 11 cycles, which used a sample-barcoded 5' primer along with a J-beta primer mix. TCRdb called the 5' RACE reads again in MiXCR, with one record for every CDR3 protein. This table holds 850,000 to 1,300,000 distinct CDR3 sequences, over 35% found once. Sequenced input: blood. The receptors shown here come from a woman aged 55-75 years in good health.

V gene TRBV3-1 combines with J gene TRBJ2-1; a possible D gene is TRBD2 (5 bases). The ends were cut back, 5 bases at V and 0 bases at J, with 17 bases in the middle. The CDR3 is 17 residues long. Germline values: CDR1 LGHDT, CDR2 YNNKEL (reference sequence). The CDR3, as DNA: TGTGCCAGCAGCGAAGGAGGTCTACCGAGCTCCTACAATGAGCAGTTCTTC. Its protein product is CASSEGGLPSSYNEQFF.

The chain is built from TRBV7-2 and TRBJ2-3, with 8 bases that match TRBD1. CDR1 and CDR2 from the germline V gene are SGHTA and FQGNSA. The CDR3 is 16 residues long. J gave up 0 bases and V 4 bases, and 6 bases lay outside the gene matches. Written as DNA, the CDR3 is TGTGCCAGCAGCTCGGGACAGGTAGCTAGCACAGATACGCAGTATTTT. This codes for CASSSGQVASTDTQYF.

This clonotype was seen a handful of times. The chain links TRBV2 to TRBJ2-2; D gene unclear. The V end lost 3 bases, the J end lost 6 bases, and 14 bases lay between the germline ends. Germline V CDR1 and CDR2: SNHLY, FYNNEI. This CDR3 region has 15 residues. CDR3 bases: TGTGCCAGCAGTGATGGGGTCCTCGAGGCCGGGGAGCTGTTTTTT. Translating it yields CASSDGVLEAGELFF.

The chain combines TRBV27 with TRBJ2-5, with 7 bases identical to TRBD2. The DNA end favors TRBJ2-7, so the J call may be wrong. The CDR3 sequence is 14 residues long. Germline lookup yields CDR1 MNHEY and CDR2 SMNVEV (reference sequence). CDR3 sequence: CASSWDGGSNEQYF. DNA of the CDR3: TGTGCCAGCAGCTGGGACGGGGGGTCCAACGAGCAGTACTTC.

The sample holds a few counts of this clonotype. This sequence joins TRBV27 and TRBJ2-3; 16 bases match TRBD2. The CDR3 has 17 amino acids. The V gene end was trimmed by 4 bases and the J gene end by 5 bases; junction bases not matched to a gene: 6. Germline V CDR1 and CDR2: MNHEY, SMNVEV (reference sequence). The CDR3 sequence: CASSWGLAGGSRDTQYF. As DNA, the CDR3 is TGTGCCAGCAGTTGGGGACTAGCGGGAGGGTCTAGAGATACGCAGTATTTT.

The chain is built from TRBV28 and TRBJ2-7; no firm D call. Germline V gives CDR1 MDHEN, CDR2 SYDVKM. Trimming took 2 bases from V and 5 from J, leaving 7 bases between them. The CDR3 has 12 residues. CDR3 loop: CASSLRADEQYF. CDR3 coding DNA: TGTGCCAGCAGTTTACGGGCTGACGAGCAGTACTTC. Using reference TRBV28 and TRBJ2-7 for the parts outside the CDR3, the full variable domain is DVKVTQSSRYLVKRTGEKVFLECVQDMDHENMFWYRQDPGLGLRLIYFSYDVKMKEKGDIPEGYSVSREKKERFSLILESASTNQTSMYLCASSLRADEQYFGPGTRLTVT.

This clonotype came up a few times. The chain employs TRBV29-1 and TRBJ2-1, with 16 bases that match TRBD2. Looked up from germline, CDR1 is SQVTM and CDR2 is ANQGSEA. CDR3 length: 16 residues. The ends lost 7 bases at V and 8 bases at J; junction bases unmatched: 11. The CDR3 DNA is TGCAGCGCCGGGGAAGGGACTAGCGGGAGGGTCTATGAGCAGTTCTTC. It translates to CSAGEGTSGRVYEQFF.

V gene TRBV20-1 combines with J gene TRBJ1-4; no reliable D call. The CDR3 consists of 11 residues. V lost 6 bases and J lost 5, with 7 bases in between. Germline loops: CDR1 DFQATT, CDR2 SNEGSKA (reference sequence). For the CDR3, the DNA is TGCAGTGCCGCCCAAAATGAAAAACTGTTTTTT. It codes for CSAAQNEKLFF.

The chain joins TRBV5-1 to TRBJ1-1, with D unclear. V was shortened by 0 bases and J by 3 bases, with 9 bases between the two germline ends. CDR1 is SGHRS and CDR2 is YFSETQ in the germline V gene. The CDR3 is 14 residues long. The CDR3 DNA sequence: TGCGCCAGCAGCTTGGAGGTGGGATACACTGAAGCTTTCTTT. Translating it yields CASSLEVGYTEAFF.

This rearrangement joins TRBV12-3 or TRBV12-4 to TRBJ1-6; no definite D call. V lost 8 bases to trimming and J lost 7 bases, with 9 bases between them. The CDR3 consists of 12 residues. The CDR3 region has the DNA TGTGCCAGCCGCCGGGAAAATTCACCCCTCCACTTT. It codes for CASRRENSPLHF.

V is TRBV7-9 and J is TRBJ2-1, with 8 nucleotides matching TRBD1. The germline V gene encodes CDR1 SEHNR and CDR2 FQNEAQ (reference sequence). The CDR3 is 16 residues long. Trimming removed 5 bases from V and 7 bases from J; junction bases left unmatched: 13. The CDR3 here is CASSPLGDRSRNEQFF. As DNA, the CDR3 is TGTGCCAGCAGCCCCCTCGGGGACAGGAGTAGAAATGAGCAGTTCTTC.

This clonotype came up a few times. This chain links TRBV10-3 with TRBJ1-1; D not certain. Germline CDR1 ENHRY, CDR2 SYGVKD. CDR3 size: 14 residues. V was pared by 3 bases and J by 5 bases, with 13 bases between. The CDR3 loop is CAISDRQFWTEAFF. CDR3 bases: TGTGCCATCAGTGATCGCCAGTTCTGGACTGAAGCTTTCTTT.

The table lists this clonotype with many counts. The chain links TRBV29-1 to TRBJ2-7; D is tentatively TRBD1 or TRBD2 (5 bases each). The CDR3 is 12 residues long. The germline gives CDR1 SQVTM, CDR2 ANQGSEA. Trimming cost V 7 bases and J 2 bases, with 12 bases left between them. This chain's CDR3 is CSGWDGAYEQYF. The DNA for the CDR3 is TGCAGCGGCTGGGACGGAGCCTACGAGCAGTACTTC.

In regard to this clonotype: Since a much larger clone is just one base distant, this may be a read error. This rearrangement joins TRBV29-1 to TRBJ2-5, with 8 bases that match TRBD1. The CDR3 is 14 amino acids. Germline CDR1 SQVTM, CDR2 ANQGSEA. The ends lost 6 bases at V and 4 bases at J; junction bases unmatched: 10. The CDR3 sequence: CSVAAGQGGETQYF. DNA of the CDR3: TGCAGCGTAGCCGCCGGACAGGGCGGAGAGACCCAGTACTTC.

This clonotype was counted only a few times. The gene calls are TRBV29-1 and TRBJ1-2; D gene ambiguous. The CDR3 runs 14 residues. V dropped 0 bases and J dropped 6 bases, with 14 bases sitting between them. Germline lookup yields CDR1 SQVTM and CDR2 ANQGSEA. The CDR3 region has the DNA TGCAGCGTTGAAGATACGGGTCCCCGAAATGGCTACACCTTC. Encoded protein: CSVEDTGPRNGYTF. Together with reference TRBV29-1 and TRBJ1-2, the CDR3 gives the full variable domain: SAVISQKPSRDICQRGTSLTIQCQVDSQVTMMFWYRQQPGQSLTLIATANQGSEATYESGFVIDKFPISRPNLTFSTLTVSNMSPEDSSIYLCSVEDTGPRNGYTFGSGTRLTVV.

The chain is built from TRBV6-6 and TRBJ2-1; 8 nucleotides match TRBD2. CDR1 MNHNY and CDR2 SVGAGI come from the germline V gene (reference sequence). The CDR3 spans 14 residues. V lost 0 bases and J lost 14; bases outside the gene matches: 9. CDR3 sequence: CASSYSTLAGRKFF. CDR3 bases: TGTGCCAGCAGTTACTCGACGTTAGCGGGAAGGAAGTTCTTC.

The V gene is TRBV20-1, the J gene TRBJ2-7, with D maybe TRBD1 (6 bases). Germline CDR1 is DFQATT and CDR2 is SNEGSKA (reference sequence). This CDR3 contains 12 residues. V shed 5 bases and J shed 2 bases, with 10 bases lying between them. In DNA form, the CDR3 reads TGCAGTGCTGACAGGACCACCTACGAGCAGTACTTC. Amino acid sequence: CSADRTTYEQYF.

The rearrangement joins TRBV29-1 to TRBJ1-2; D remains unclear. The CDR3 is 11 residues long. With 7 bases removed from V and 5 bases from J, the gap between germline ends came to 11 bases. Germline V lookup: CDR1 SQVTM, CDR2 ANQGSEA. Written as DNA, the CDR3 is TGCAGCGGCAAAGTGGGATATGGCTACACCTTC. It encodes CSGKVGYGYTF.

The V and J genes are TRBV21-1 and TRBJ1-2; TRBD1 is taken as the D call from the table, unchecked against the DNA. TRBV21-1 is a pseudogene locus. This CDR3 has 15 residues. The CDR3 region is CASSNNRGDLSGYTF. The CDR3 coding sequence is TGTGCCAGCAGCAACAACAGGGGTGACCTATCTGGCTACACCTTC.

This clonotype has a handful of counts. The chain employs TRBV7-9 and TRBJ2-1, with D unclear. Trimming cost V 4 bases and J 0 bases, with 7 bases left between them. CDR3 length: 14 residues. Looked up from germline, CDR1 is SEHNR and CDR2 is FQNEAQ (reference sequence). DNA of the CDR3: TGTGCCAGCAGCTCCCTCGGCTCCTACAATGAGCAGTTCTTC. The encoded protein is CASSSLGSYNEQFF. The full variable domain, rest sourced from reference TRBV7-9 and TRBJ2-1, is DTGVSQNPRHKITKRGQNVTFRCDPISEHNRLYWYRQTLGQGPEFLTYFQNEAQLEKSRLLSDRFSAERPKGSFSTLEIQRTEQGDSAMYLCASSSLGSYNEQFFGPGTRLTVL.

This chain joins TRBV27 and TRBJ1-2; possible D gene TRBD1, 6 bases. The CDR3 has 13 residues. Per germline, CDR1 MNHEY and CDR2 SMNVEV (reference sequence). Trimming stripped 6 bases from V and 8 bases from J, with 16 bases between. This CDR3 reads CASSLGGLVGYTF. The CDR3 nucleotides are TGTGCCAGCAGCCTAGGGGGGCTGGTAGGCTACACCTTC.

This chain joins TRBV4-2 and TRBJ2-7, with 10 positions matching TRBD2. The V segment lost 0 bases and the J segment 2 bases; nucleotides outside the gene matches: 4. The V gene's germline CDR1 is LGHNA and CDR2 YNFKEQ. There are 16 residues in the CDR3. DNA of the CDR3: TGTGCCAGCAGCCAAGATCTAGCGGGAGAAGCCTACGAGCAGTACTTC. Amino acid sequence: CASSQDLAGEAYEQYF.

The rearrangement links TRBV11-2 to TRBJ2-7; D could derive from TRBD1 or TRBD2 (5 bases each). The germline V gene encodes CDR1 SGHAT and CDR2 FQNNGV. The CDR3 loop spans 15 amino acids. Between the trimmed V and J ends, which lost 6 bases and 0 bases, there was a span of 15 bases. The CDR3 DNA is TGTGCCAGCAGAACCTGGGGGAAGAGCTCCTACGAGCAGTACTTC. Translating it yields CASRTWGKSSYEQYF.

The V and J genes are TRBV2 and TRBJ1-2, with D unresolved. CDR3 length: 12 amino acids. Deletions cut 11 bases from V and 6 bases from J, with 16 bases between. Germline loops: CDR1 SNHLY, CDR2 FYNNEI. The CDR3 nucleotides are TGTGCCGGCCTGCGTACAAGAGATGGCTACACCTTC. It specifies CAGLRTRDGYTF. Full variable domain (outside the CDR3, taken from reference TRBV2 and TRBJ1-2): EPEVTQTPSHQVTQMGQEVILRCVPISNHLYFYWYRQILGQKVEFLVSFYNNEISEKSEIFDDQFSVERPDGSNFTLKIRSTKLEDSAMYFCAGLRTRDGYTFGSGTRLTVV.

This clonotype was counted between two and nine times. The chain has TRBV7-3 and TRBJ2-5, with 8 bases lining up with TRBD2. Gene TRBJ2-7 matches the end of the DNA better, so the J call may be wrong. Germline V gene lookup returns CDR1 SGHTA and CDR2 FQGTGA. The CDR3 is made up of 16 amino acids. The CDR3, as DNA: TGTGCCAGCAGCTTAGGGAGCGGGAGATCTCCCTACGAGCAGTACTTC. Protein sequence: CASSLGSGRSPYEQYF.

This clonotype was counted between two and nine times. The CDR3 DNA sequence: TGTGCTAGTGGTACCAGGGCTGGGGGAGAGACCCAGTACTTC. Amino acid sequence: CASGTRAGGETQYF. The chain joins TRBV12-5 to TRBJ2-5; the D call may be TRBD1 or TRBD2 (5 bases each). This CDR3 spans 14 amino acids. Germline lookup yields CDR1 LGHNT and CDR2 FRNRAP. V shed 5 bases and J shed 4 bases, with 14 bases lying between them.

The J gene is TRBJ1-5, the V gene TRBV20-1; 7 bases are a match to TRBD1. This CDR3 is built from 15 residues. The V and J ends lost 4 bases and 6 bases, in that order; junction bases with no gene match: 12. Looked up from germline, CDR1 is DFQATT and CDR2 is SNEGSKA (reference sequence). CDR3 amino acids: CSAKWGTETSQPQHF. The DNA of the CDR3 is TGCAGTGCTAAATGGGGGACAGAAACTAGTCAGCCCCAGCATTTT.

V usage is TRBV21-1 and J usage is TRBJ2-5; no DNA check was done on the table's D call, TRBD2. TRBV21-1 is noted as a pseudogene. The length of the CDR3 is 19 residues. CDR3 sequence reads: CASSKEGSVAGTHQETQYF. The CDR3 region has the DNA TGTGCCAGCAGCAAGGAGGGATCGGTAGCCGGGACTCACCAAGAGACCCAGTACTTC.